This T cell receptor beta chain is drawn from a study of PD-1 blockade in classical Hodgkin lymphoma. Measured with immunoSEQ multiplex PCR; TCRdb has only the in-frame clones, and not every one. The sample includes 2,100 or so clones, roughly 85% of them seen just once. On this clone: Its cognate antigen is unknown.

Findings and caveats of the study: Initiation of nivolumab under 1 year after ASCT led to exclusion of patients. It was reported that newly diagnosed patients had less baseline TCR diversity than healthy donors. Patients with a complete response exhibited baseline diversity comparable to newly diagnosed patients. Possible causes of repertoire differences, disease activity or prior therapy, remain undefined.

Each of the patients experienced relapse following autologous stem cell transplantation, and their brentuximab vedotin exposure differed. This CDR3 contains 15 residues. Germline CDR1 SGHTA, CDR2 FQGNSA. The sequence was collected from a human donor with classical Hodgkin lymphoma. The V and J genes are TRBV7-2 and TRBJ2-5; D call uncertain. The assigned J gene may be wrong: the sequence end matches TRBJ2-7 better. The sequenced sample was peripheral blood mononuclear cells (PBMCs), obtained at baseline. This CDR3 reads CASSLGPPPKYEQYF. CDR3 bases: TGTGCCAGCAGCTTAGGACCACCCCCTAAATACGAGCAGTACTTC.